This record looks at one T cell receptor (beta chain) sequence and its context. It was with 60 Vbeta and 13 Jbeta primers that the PCR ran. Sequencing was performed with immunoSEQ multiplex PCR; in TCRdb, only in-frame clones are kept and a portion is missing. This table has about 160,000 clones, about 84% appearing once. V lost 6 bases and J lost 6; bases outside the gene matches: 13. CDR1 MDHEN and CDR2 SYDVKM come from the germline V gene. This CDR3 has 16 residues. The data stem from a study of cytomegalovirus exposure and HLA in healthy donors. This receptor was identified in a man aged 45-65 years in good health and CMV-seropositive. This chain links TRBV28 with TRBJ2-3; the match to TRBD2 covers 9 bases. The sequencing input was PBMCs. CDR3: CASRREGGRARDTQYF. The CDR3 region has the DNA TGTGCCAGCAGAAGGGAAGGCGGGAGGGCCCGGGATACGCAGTATTTT.